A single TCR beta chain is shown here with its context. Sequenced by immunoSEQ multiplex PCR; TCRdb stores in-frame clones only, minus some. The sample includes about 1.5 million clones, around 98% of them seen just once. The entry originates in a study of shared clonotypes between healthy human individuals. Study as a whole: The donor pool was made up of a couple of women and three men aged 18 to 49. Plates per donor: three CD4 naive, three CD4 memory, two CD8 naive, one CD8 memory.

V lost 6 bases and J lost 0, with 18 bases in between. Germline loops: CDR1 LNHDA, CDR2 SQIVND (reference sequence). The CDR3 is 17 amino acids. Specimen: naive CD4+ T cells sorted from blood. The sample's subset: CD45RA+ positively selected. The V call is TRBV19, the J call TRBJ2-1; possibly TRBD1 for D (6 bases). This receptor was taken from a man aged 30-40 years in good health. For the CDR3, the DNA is TGTGCCAGTAGCACACCCGGACAGTTGAGCTCCTACAATGAGCAGTTCTTC. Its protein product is CASSTPGQLSSYNEQFF. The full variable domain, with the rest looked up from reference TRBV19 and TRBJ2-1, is DGGITQSPKYLFRKEGQNVTLSCEQNLNHDAMYWYRQDPGQGLRLIYYSQIVNDFQKGDIAEGYSVSREKKESFPLTVTSAQKNPTAFYLCASSTPGQLSSYNEQFFGPGTRLTVL.